Below, 10 T cell receptor beta chains from the same sample are listed, as sequenced in a study of technical replicates of blood from several donors. Sequencing was performed with immunoSEQ multiplex PCR; in TCRdb, only in-frame clones are kept and a portion is missing. This table has some 68,000 clones, roughly 92% appearing once. Sequenced input: T cells isolated from PBMCs. These TCRs come from a human donor in good health.

This chain uses TRBV15 with TRBJ1-2, with 7 bases that match TRBD1. In germline, CDR1 is LNHNV, CDR2 YYDKDF (reference sequence). The CDR3 has 16 residues. With V trimmed by 0 bases and J by 6 bases, 10 bases remained unmatched. The CDR3 DNA sequence: TGTGCCACCAGCAGAGATTATCTTAGGGGGCTGGATGGCTACACCTTC. Its protein is CATSRDYLRGLDGYTF.

J is TRBJ1-2 and V is TRBV18; TRBD1 matches at 8 bases. The CDR3 runs 17 residues. J lost 2 bases, V lost 1 base, and 9 bases had no gene match. The germline gives CDR1 KGHSH, CDR2 LQKENI. The CDR3 here is CASSPRYSGGANYGYTF. CDR3 nucleotides: TGTGCCAGCTCACCACGATATTCAGGGGGCGCCAACTATGGCTACACCTTC.

The chain joins TRBV5-4 to TRBJ2-3; TRBD1 aligns across 10 bases. J was trimmed by 3 bases and V by 6 bases; bases with no gene match: 10. This CDR3 spans 16 amino acids. Germline assignment: CDR1 SGHNT and CDR2 YYREEE (reference sequence). This chain's CDR3 is CASTKFPGQGTDTQYF. The CDR3 nucleotides read TGTGCCAGCACCAAGTTCCCGGGACAGGGGACAGATACGCAGTATTTT.

In this sample, this clone turned up once. The rearrangement uses TRBV11-2 and TRBJ2-1; D may be TRBD2 (6 bases). The germline V gene encodes CDR1 SGHAT and CDR2 FQNNGV. The V end lost 2 bases, the J end lost 6 bases, and 11 bases lay between the germline ends. This CDR3 region has 14 residues. CDR3 DNA: TGTGCCAGCAGCTTACAGCGGGTTCTCAATGAGCAGTTCTTC. Translation: CASSLQRVLNEQFF.

The chain uses TRBV27 and TRBJ2-1; 9 positions match TRBD2. V trimming: 0 bases; J trimming: 8 bases; junction bases outside the gene matches: 11. The CDR3 consists of 17 residues. Germline-derived CDR1 and CDR2 are MNHEY and SMNVEV (reference sequence). The CDR3 is CASSLSKREATRDEQFF. CDR3 sequence (DNA): TGTGCCAGCAGTTTATCTAAGCGGGAGGCGACTCGCGATGAGCAGTTCTTC.

The genes are TRBV11-2 and TRBJ2-1; D gene uncertain. The CDR3 extends over 12 amino acids. CDR1 and CDR2 from the germline V gene are SGHAT and FQNNGV. Between the trimmed V and J ends, which lost 7 bases and 4 bases, there was a span of 8 bases. The CDR3 DNA reads as TGTGCCAGCACGACTGGGTACAATGAGCAGTTCTTC. It translates to CASTTGYNEQFF.

This clone appeared once. This chain connects TRBV29-1 to TRBJ2-5, with D uncertain. Germline V gene data show CDR1 as SQVTM and CDR2 as ANQGSEA. Trimming shortened V by 8 bases and J by 2 bases, and 18 bases separated the two germline ends. This CDR3 has 14 amino acids. CDR3 coding DNA: TGCAGCACCCTCGCTCTCTCCCTACAAGAGACCCAGTACTTC. Residues: CSTLALSLQETQYF. The full variable domain, in which reference TRBV29-1 and TRBJ2-5 provide the parts outside the CDR3, is SAVISQKPSRDICQRGTSLTIQCQVDSQVTMMFWYRQQPGQSLTLIATANQGSEATYESGFVIDKFPISRPNLTFSTLTVSNMSPEDSSIYLCSTLALSLQETQYFGPGTRLLVL.

The chain links TRBV7-9 to TRBJ2-7; TRBD1 is a possible D gene (5 bases). Deletions cut 3 bases from V and 5 bases from J, with 17 bases between. Germline lookup yields CDR1 SEHNR and CDR2 FQNEAQ (reference sequence). This CDR3 is built from 15 residues. CDR3 in amino acids: CASSLLVVGPNEQYF. The DNA for the CDR3 is TGTGCCAGCAGCTTGTTGGTTGTGGGGCCAAACGAGCAGTACTTC.

The chain joins TRBV7-9 to TRBJ1-3, with 8 bases fitting TRBD1. This CDR3 has 13 amino acids. Losses at the gene ends were 6 bases for V and 2 bases for J; bases not matched to a gene: 0. Germline V gene data show CDR1 as SEHNR and CDR2 as FQNEAQ (reference sequence). The CDR3 DNA is TGTGCCAGCAGACAGGGGGCTGGAAACACCATATATTTT. Amino acids: CASRQGAGNTIYF.

This clone showed up just a few times. The rearrangement uses TRBV13 and TRBJ2-7, with TRBD2 identical over 12 bases. V shed 4 bases and J 5 bases; nucleotides not matched to a gene: 9. Germline V gives CDR1 PRHDT, CDR2 FYEKMQ (reference sequence). CDR3 length: 16 residues. CDR3 region: CASSSILTSGSNEQYF. DNA of the CDR3: TGTGCCAGCAGCTCAATCCTGACTAGCGGGAGTAACGAGCAGTACTTC.